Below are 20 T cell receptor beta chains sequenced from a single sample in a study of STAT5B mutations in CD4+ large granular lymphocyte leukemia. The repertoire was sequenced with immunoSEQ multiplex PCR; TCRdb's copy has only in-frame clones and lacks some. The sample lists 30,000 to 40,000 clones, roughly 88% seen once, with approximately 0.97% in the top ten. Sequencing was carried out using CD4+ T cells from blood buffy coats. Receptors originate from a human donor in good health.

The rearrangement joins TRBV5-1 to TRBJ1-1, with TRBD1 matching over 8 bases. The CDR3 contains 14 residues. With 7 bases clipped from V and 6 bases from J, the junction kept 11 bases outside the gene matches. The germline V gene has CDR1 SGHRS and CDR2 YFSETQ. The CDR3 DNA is TGCGCCAGCCATGACCAGGGGGCCAGTTCTGAAGCTTTCTTT. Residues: CASHDQGASSEAFF.

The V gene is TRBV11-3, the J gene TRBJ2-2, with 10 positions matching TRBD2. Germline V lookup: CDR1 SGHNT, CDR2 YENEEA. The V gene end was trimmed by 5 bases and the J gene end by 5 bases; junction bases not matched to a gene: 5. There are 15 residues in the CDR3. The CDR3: CASSPRTSGTGELFF. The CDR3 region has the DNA TGTGCCAGCAGCCCTAGGACTAGCGGAACCGGGGAGCTGTTTTTT.

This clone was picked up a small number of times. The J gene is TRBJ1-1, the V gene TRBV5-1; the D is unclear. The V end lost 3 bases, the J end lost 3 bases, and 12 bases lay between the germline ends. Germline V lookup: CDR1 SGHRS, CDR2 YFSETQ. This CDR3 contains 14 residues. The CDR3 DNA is TGCGCCAGCAGCTCGCAGCGGGAGGACACTGAAGCTTTCTTT. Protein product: CASSSQREDTEAFF. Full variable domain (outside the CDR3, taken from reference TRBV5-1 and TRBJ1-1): KAGVTQTPRYLIKTRGQQVTLSCSPISGHRSVSWYQQTPGQGLQFLFEYFSETQRNKGNFPGRFSGRQFSNSRSEMNVSTLELGDSALYLCASSSQREDTEAFFGQGTRLTVV.

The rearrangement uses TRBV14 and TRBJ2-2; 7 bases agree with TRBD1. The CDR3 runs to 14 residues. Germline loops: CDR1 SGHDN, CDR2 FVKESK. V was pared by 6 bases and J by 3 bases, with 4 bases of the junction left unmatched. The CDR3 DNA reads TGTGCCAGCAGGGGACAGATTTACACCGGGGAGCTGTTTTTT. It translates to CASRGQIYTGELFF.

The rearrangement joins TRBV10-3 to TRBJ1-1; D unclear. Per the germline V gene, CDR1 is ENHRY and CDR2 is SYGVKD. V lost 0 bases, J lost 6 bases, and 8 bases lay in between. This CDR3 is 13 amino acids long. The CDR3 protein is CAISESYLAEAFF. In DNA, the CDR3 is TGTGCCATCAGTGAGTCGTATCTGGCTGAAGCTTTCTTT.

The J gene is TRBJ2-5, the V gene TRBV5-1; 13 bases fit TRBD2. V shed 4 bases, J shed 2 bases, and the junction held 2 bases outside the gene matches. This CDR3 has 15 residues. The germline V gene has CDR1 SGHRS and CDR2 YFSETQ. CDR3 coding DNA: TGCGCCAGCAGCCTGGGACTAGCGGGACAAGAGACCCAGTACTTC. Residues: CASSLGLAGQETQYF.

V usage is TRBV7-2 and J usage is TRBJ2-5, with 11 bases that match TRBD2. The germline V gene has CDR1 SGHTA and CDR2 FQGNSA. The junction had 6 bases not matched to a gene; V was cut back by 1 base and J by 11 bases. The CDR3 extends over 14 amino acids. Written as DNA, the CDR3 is TGTGCCAGCAGCTTAGGTGGTAGCGGGGGGGAGCAGTACTTC. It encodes CASSLGGSGGEQYF.

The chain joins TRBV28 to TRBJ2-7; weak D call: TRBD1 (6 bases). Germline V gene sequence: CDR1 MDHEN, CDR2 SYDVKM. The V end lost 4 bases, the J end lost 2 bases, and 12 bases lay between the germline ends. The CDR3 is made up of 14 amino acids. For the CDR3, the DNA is TGTGCCAGCAGTTCCCCGGGACAACCCTACGAGCAGTACTTC. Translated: CASSSPGQPYEQYF. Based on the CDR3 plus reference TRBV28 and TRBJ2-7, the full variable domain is DVKVTQSSRYLVKRTGEKVFLECVQDMDHENMFWYRQDPGLGLRLIYFSYDVKMKEKGDIPEGYSVSREKKERFSLILESASTNQTSMYLCASSSPGQPYEQYFGPGTRLTVT.

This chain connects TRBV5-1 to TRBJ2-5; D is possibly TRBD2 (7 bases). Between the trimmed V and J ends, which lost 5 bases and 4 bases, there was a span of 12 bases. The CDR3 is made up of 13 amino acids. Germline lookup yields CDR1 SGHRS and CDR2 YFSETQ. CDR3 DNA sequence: TGCGCCAGCAGGGGGGGGGCCCTAGAGACCCAGTACTTC. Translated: CASRGGALETQYF.

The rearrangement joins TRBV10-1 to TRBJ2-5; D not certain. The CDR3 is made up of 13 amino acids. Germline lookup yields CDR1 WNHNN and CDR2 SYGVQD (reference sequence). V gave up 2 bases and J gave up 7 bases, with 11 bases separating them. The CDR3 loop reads CASSEVMSGTQYF. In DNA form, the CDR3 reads TGCGCCAGCAGTGAGGTCATGTCGGGGACCCAGTACTTC.

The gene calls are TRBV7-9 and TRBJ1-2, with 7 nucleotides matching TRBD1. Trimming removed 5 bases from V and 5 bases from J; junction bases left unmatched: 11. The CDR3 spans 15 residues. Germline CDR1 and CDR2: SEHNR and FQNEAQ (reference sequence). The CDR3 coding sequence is TGTGCCAGCAGCCCACGGGGGACAGAAGAGTATGGCTACACCTTC. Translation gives CASSPRGTEEYGYTF. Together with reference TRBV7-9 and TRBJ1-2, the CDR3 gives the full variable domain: DTGVSQNPRHKITKRGQNVTFRCDPISEHNRLYWYRQTLGQGPEFLTYFQNEAQLEKSRLLSDRFSAERPKGSFSTLEIQRTEQGDSAMYLCASSPRGTEEYGYTFGSGTRLTVV.

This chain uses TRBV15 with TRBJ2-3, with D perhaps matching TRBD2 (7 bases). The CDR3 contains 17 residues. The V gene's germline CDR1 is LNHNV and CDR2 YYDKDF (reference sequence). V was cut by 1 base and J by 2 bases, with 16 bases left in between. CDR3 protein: CATSRGSRGGATDTQYF. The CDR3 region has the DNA TGTGCCACCAGCAGAGGTTCACGAGGGGGGGCCACAGATACGCAGTATTTT.

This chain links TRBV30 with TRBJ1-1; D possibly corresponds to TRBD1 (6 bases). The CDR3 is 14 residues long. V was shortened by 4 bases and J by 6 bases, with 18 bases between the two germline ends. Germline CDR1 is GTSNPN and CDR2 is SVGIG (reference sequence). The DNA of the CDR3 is TGTGCCTGGACTCTAAATCCGCGGACAGCTGAAGCTTTCTTT. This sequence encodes CAWTLNPRTAEAFF.

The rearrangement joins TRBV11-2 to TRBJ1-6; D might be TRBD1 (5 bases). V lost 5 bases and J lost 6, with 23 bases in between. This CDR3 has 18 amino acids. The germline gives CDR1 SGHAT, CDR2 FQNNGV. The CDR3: CASSRLTNWGEGNSPLHF. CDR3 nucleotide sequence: TGTGCCAGCAGCCGACTTACAAACTGGGGGGAAGGTAATTCACCCCTCCACTTT.

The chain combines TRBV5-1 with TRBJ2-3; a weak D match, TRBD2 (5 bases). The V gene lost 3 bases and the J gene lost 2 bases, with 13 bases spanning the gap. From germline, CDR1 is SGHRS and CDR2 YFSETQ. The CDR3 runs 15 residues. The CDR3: CASSSPTTTTDTQYF. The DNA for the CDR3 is TGCGCCAGCAGCTCCCCGACTACAACCACAGATACGCAGTATTTT.

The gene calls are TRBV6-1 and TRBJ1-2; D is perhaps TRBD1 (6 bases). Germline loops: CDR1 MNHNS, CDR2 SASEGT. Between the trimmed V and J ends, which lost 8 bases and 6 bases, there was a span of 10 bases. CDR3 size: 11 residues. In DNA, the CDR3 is TGTGCCAGCTGGAGGGGGGATGGCTACACCTTC. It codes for CASWRGDGYTF.

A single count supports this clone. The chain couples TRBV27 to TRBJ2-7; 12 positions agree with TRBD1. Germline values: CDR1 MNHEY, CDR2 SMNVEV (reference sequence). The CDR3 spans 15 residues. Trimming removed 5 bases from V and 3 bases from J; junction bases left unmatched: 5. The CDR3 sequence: CASSPGTGGNYEQYF. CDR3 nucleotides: TGTGCCAGCAGTCCGGGGACAGGGGGCAACTACGAGCAGTACTTC.

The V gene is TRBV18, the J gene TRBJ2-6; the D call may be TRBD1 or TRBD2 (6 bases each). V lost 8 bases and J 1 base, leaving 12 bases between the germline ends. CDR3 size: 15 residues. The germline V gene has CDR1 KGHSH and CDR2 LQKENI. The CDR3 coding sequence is TGTGCCAGCCGGGGGCCGGATTCTGGGGCCAACGTCCTGACTTTC. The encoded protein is CASRGPDSGANVLTF.

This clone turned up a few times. The chain's CDR3 is CASRYSNQPQHF. The CDR3 DNA sequence: TGTGCCAGTAGGTATAGCAATCAGCCCCAGCATTTT. The chain joins TRBV2 to TRBJ1-5, with D uncertain. The ends were cut back, 9 bases at V and 0 bases at J, with 6 bases in the middle. CDR1 SNHLY and CDR2 FYNNEI come from the germline V gene. The CDR3 length is 12 residues.

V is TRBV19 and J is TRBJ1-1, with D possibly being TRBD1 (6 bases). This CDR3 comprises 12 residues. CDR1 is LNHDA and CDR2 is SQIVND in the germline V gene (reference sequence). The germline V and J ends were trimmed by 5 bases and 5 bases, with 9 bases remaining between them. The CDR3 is CASSRRGTEAFF. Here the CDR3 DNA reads TGTGCCAGTAGTCGGAGGGGGACTGAAGCTTTCTTT.